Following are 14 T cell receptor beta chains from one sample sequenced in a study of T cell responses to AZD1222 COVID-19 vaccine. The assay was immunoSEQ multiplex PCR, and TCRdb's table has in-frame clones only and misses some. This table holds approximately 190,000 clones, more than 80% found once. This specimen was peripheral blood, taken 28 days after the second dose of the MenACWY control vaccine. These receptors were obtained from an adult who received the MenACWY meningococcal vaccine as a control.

DNA for the CDR3: TGTGCCAGCAGCTTAGATACGAGAACTAGCGGAAAAGAGACCCAGTACTTC. Encoded protein: CASSLDTRTSGKETQYF. The genes are TRBV11-3 and TRBJ2-5; 8 bases agree with TRBD2. Germline V gives CDR1 SGHNT, CDR2 YENEEA. The CDR3 covers 17 residues. The trim removed 0 bases at V and 3 bases at J, leaving 9 bases unmatched.

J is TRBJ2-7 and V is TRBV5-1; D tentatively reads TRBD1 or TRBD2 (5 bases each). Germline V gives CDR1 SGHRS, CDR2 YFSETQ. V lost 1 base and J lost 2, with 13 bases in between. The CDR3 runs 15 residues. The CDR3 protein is CASSLTWDLPYEQYF. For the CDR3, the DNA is TGCGCCAGCAGCTTGACCTGGGACCTTCCCTACGAGCAGTACTTC.

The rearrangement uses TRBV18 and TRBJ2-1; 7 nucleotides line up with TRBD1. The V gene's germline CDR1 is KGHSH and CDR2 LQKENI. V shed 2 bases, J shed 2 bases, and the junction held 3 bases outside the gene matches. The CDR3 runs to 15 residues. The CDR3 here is CASSPNRGTYNEQFF. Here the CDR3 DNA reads TGTGCCAGCTCACCAAACAGGGGAACCTACAATGAGCAGTTCTTC. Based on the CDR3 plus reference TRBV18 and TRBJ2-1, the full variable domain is NAGVMQNPRHLVRRRGQEARLRCSPMKGHSHVYWYRQLPEEGLKFMVYLQKENIIDESGMPKERFSAEFPKEGPSILRIQQVVRGDSAAYFCASSPNRGTYNEQFFGPGTRLTVL.

DNA for the CDR3: TGTGCCAGCAGCCTTCGACAGGGCTATGGCTACACCTTC. The encoded protein is CASSLRQGYGYTF. The genes are TRBV28 and TRBJ1-2; 7 bases align to TRBD1. This CDR3 spans 13 amino acids. CDR1 and CDR2 from the germline V gene are MDHEN and SYDVKM. Losses at the gene ends were 6 bases for V and 4 bases for J; bases not matched to a gene: 5.

The CDR3 reads CASSPGAAGELFF. CDR3 bases: TGTGCCAGCTCACCAGGGGCAGCCGGGGAGCTGTTTTTT. This rearrangement joins TRBV18 to TRBJ2-2, with D possibly matching TRBD1 (5 bases). Germline CDR1 reads KGHSH; CDR2 reads LQKENI. Trimming pared 2 bases from V and 6 bases from J, leaving 7 bases between. The CDR3 has 13 amino acids.

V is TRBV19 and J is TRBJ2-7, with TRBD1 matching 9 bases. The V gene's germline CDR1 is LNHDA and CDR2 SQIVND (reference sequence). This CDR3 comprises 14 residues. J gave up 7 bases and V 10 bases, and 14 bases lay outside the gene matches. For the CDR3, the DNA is TGTGCCACCTCGTCTGGACAGGGGCTGTGGGAGCAGTACTTC. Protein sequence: CATSSGQGLWEQYF. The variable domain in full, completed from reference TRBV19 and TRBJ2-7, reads DGGITQSPKYLFRKEGQNVTLSCEQNLNHDAMYWYRQDPGQGLRLIYYSQIVNDFQKGDIAEGYSVSREKKESFPLTVTSAQKNPTAFYLCATSSGQGLWEQYFGPGTRLTVT.

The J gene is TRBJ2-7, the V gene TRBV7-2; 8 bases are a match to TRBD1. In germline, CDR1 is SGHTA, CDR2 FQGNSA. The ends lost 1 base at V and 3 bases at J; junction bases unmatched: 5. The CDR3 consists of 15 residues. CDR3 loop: CASSLESRGLYEQYF. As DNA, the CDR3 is TGTGCCAGCAGCTTAGAGTCCAGGGGGCTCTACGAGCAGTACTTC.

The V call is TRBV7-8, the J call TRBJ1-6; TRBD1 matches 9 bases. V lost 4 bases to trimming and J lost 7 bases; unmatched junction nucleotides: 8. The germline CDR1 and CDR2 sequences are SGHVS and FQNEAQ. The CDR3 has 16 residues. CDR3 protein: CASSSGTGLKNSPLHF. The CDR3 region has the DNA TGTGCCAGCAGCTCCGGGACAGGGCTAAAAAATTCACCCCTCCACTTT.

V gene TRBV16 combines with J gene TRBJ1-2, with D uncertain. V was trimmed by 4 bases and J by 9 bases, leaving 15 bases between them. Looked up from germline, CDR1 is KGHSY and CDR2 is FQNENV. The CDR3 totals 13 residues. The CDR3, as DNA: TGTGCCAGCAGCCCCCCGAACGGGTTGAGCTACACCTTC. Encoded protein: CASSPPNGLSYTF.

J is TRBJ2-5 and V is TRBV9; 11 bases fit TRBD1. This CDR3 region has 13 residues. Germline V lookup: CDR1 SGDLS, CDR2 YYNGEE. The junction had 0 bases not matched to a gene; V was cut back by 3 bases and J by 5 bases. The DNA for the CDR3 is TGTGCCAGCAGCGGGGACAGGGGGGAGACCCAGTACTTC. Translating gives CASSGDRGETQYF. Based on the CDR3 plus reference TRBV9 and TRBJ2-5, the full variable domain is DSGVTQTPKHLITATGQRVTLRCSPRSGDLSVYWYQQSLDQGLQFLIQYYNGEERAKGNILERFSAQQFPDLHSELNLSSLELGDSALYFCASSGDRGETQYFGPGTRLLVL.

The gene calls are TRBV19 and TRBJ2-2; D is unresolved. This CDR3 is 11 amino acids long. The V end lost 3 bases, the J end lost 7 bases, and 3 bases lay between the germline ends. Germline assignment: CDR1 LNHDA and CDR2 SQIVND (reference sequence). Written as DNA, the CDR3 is TGTGCCAGTAGTATCCACGGGGAGCTGTTTTTT. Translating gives CASSIHGELFF.

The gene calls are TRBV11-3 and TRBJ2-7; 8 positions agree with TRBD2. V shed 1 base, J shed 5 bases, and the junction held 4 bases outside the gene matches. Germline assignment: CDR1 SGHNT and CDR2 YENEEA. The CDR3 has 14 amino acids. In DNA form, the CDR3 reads TGTGCCAGCAGCTTAGTAGCGGGGAGCCACGAGCAGTACTTC. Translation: CASSLVAGSHEQYF.

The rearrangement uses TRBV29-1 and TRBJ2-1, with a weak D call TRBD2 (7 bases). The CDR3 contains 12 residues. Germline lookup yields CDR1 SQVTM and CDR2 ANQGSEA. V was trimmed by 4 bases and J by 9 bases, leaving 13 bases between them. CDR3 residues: CSVVRGAAEQFF. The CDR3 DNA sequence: TGCAGCGTTGTCCGGGGGGCGGCTGAGCAGTTCTTC.

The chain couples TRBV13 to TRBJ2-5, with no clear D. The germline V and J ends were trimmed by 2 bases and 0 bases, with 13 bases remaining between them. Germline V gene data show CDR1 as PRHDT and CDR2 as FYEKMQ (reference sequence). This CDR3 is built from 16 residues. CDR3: CASSLRSRLYQETQYF. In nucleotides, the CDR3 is TGTGCCAGCAGCTTACGGAGCCGCCTGTACCAAGAGACCCAGTACTTC.